Listed here are 32 T cell receptor beta chains from one sample, sequenced in a study of OX40 agonist ivuxolimab in advanced cancers. Sequenced by immunoSEQ multiplex PCR; TCRdb stores in-frame clones only, minus some. The table lists 71,000 or so clones, roughly 81% of them singletons. The source was CD4+ or CD8+ T cells sorted from blood, collected in a trial of the OX40 agonist ivuxolimab. The receptors were sampled from an adult with an advanced solid tumor such as melanoma, head and neck, liver or kidney cancer.

This clone appeared a single time. V gene TRBV19 combines with J gene TRBJ1-5; D gene uncertain. The V gene's germline CDR1 is LNHDA and CDR2 SQIVND (reference sequence). The CDR3 has 14 residues. V shed 6 bases and J shed 3 bases, with 12 bases lying between them. CDR3 nucleotides: TGTGCCAGTAGGGATTTAAACCCCAATCAGCCCCAGCATTTT. Its protein is CASRDLNPNQPQHF.

The rearrangement uses TRBV13 and TRBJ2-7, with 8 bases lining up with TRBD2. The CDR3 covers 16 residues. Germline CDR1 is PRHDT and CDR2 is FYEKMQ (reference sequence). The V gene end was trimmed by 5 bases and the J gene end by 4 bases; junction bases not matched to a gene: 13. CDR3 DNA sequence: TGTGCCAGCAGCCCTACTGGCAGCGGGAGTATATACGAGCAGTACTTC. Its protein is CASSPTGSGSIYEQYF.

The chain combines TRBV16 with TRBJ1-5; D is unresolved. CDR3 length: 14 residues. The V gene lost 2 bases and the J gene lost 4 bases, with 9 bases spanning the gap. The V gene's germline CDR1 is KGHSY and CDR2 FQNENV. CDR3 protein: CASSQEIRNQPQHF. As DNA, the CDR3 is TGTGCCAGCAGCCAAGAGATCCGGAATCAGCCCCAGCATTTT. Combining the CDR3 with reference TRBV16 and TRBJ1-5 gives the whole variable domain GEEVAQTPKHLVRGEGQKAKLYCAPIKGHSYVFWYQQVLKNEFKFLISFQNENVFDETGMPKERFSAKCLPNSPCSLEIQATKLEDSAVYFCASSQEIRNQPQHFGDGTRLSIL.

The V call is TRBV6-1, the J call TRBJ1-6; D is unclear. This CDR3 comprises 14 residues. CDR1 is MNHNS and CDR2 is SASEGT in the germline V gene. Trimming pared 4 bases from V and 10 bases from J, leaving 14 bases between. This CDR3 reads CASSAKSVTSPLHF. The CDR3 region has the DNA TGTGCCAGCAGTGCGAAATCTGTAACCTCACCCCTCCACTTT.

This clone was detected only once. In DNA, the CDR3 is TGTGCCAGCAGCTTAGTTCGGGGACAGGGGAGGACTGAAGCTTTCTTT. This translates into CASSLVRGQGRTEAFF. V gene TRBV11-2 combines with J gene TRBJ1-1, with 10 bases aligning to TRBD1. Germline V gives CDR1 SGHAT, CDR2 FQNNGV. The CDR3 runs 16 residues. Trimming cost V 1 base and J 5 bases; bases outside gene matches: 7.

The V gene is TRBV10-2, the J gene TRBJ1-1; 10 nucleotides agree with TRBD1. CDR1 and CDR2 from the germline V gene are WSHSY and SAAADI. This CDR3 has 15 amino acids. Trimming removed 8 bases from V and 1 base from J; junction bases left unmatched: 7. The CDR3 sequence is CASFGTGDRNTEAFF. The CDR3 nucleotides read TGCGCCAGCTTCGGGACAGGGGACCGGAACACTGAAGCTTTCTTT.

This chain links TRBV12-5 with TRBJ1-1, with 9 bases identical to TRBD1. The CDR3 is made up of 16 amino acids. The V gene end was trimmed by 3 bases and the J gene end by 5 bases; junction bases not matched to a gene: 10. The germline V gene encodes CDR1 LGHNT and CDR2 FRNRAP. The CDR3 DNA follows: TGTGCTAGTGGTTTCCTCCCGGGACAGGGTGATACTGAAGCTTTCTTT. This sequence encodes CASGFLPGQGDTEAFF.

V usage is TRBV19 and J usage is TRBJ2-7; TRBD2 aligns across 11 bases. Trimming cost V 6 bases and J 4 bases; bases outside gene matches: 8. This CDR3 has 15 amino acids. Germline assignment: CDR1 LNHDA and CDR2 SQIVND (reference sequence). DNA of the CDR3: TGTGCCAGTAGAGGCCTAGCGGGAGGAGGGTACGAGCAGTACTTC. Translated: CASRGLAGGGYEQYF. Full variable domain (remainder filled in from reference TRBV19 and TRBJ2-7): DGGITQSPKYLFRKEGQNVTLSCEQNLNHDAMYWYRQDPGQGLRLIYYSQIVNDFQKGDIAEGYSVSREKKESFPLTVTSAQKNPTAFYLCASRGLAGGGYEQYFGPGTRLTVT.

This rearrangement joins TRBV5-4 to TRBJ2-2, with 10 bases identical to TRBD1. This CDR3 comprises 17 residues. J lost 7 bases, V lost 4 bases, and 13 bases had no gene match. Looked up from germline, CDR1 is SGHNT and CDR2 is YYREEE (reference sequence). The DNA for the CDR3 is TGTGCCAGCAGCAATACGAACGACAGGGGGCGCGTCGGGGAGCTGTTTTTT. Its translation is CASSNTNDRGRVGELFF.

The gene calls are TRBV6-5 and TRBJ1-1; a weak D match, TRBD1 (6 bases). V was shortened by 7 bases and J by 1 base, with 13 bases between the two germline ends. The germline V gene has CDR1 MNHEY and CDR2 SVGAGI. This CDR3 contains 14 residues. CDR3 DNA: TGTGCCAGCACTTCGCCAGGGGAGAACACTGAAGCTTTCTTT. Its protein product is CASTSPGENTEAFF.

The chain is built from TRBV29-1 and TRBJ2-6; 7 positions agree with TRBD1. Per germline, CDR1 SQVTM and CDR2 ANQGSEA. The V and J ends lost 3 bases and 0 bases, in that order; junction bases with no gene match: 5. This CDR3 region has 16 residues. CDR3 sequence: CSVEGQSNSGANVLTF. The CDR3 DNA is TGCAGCGTTGAGGGACAGTCTAACTCTGGGGCCAACGTCCTGACTTTC.

The J gene is TRBJ2-7, the V gene TRBV5-6; 11 bases are a match to TRBD1. Trimming removed 3 bases from V and 3 bases from J; junction bases left unmatched: 5. The CDR3 covers 15 residues. Per the germline V gene, CDR1 is SGHDT and CDR2 is YYEEEE. In nucleotides, the CDR3 is TGTGCCAGCAGCTCAGAGGGACAGGGGGTCTACGAGCAGTACTTC. It is translated as CASSSEGQGVYEQYF.

V is TRBV6-5 and J is TRBJ2-7; 11 positions match TRBD2. Trimming removed 0 bases from V and 1 base from J; junction bases left unmatched: 2. The CDR3 totals 16 residues. Germline assignment: CDR1 MNHEY and CDR2 SVGAGI. The DNA of the CDR3 is TGTGCCAGCAGTTACTCGGGGACTAGCGGTTCCTACGAGCAGTACTTC. It specifies CASSYSGTSGSYEQYF.

The CDR3 nucleotides read TGTGCCACCAGCAGAGATCGGGGTACCAATGAAAAACTGTTTTTT. It encodes CATSRDRGTNEKLFF. V gene TRBV15 combines with J gene TRBJ1-4, with unresolved D. Germline CDR1 and CDR2: LNHNV and YYDKDF (reference sequence). The CDR3 runs 15 residues. Trimming left V 0 bases short and J 5 bases short, with 10 bases between.

The rearrangement links TRBV6-5 to TRBJ2-3, with no clear D. The CDR3 is made up of 10 amino acids. Trimming removed 8 bases at V and 4 bases at J, with 4 bases between. Germline values: CDR1 MNHEY, CDR2 SVGAGI. The CDR3 loop is CASGSDTQYF. For the CDR3, the DNA is TGTGCCAGCGGTTCAGATACGCAGTATTTT.

This sequence joins TRBV18 and TRBJ2-7; D unresolved. CDR3 length equals 15 residues. Trimming stripped 2 bases from V and 2 bases from J, with 13 bases between. CDR1 is KGHSH and CDR2 is LQKENI in the germline V gene. The CDR3 coding sequence is TGTGCCAGCTCACCAGGTCAGGCCGCGACCTACGAGCAGTACTTC. It is translated as CASSPGQAATYEQYF.

The V and J genes are TRBV6-6 and TRBJ1-3; D not certain. Germline CDR1 reads MNHNY; CDR2 reads SVGAGI (reference sequence). With 5 bases removed from V and 0 bases from J, the gap between germline ends came to 11 bases. The CDR3 has 15 residues. The CDR3 region has the DNA TGTGCCAGCAGTAGACCTTTGGACTCTGGAAACACCATATATTTT. The encoded protein is CASSRPLDSGNTIYF.

The chain joins TRBV5-6 to TRBJ1-1; a possible D gene is TRBD1 (5 bases). Per the germline V gene, CDR1 is SGHDT and CDR2 is YYEEEE. This CDR3 has 14 residues. V was clipped by 0 bases and J by 3 bases, with 9 bases between them. CDR3 in DNA: TGTGCCAGCAGCTTGGAAACAGGATACACTGAAGCTTTCTTT. This encodes CASSLETGYTEAFF.

CDR3 nucleotide sequence: TGCGCCAGCAGCGTCGGACTAGCGGGAGGAATCTACGAGCAGTACTTC. Its protein is CASSVGLAGGIYEQYF. This chain joins TRBV5-1 and TRBJ2-7; 14 nucleotides align to TRBD2. Germline lookup yields CDR1 SGHRS and CDR2 YFSETQ. The J segment lost 3 bases and the V segment lost 4 bases, leaving 6 bases of the junction unmatched. The length of the CDR3 is 16 residues.

This clone was observed a single time. The gene calls are TRBV27 and TRBJ1-3, with D uncertain. Germline V CDR1 and CDR2: MNHEY, SMNVEV (reference sequence). Deletions cut 5 bases from V and 3 bases from J, with 14 bases between. The CDR3 runs 15 residues. The DNA of the CDR3 is TGTGCCAGCAGTGACACAAAGGCCGGTGGAAACACCATATATTTT. This sequence encodes CASSDTKAGGNTIYF.

This clone appeared a few times. CDR3 coding DNA: TGTGCCAGTAGTGGGGCAGGCCCGAACTATGGCTACACCTTC. It encodes CASSGAGPNYGYTF. The chain combines TRBV19 with TRBJ1-2; possible D gene TRBD1, 5 bases. The V and J ends lost 5 bases and 2 bases respectively, with 12 bases between them. Germline CDR1 is LNHDA and CDR2 is SQIVND (reference sequence). The CDR3 consists of 14 residues.

CDR3 nucleotides: TGTGCCAGCAGCGCTTCGGAGACCCAGTACTTC. It codes for CASSASETQYF. This chain links TRBV7-2 with TRBJ2-5; no firm D call. The CDR3 spans 11 residues. V lost 5 bases and J lost 5, with 6 bases in between. Germline values: CDR1 SGHTA, CDR2 FQGNSA.

V and J are TRBV7-2 and TRBJ2-5; D ambiguous. Germline CDR1 SGHTA, CDR2 FQGNSA. Trimming removed 3 bases from V and 5 bases from J, with 4 bases in between. The CDR3 is made up of 11 amino acids. The CDR3 nucleotides are TGTGCCAGCAGCTTCAGGGAGACCCAGTACTTC. Its translation: CASSFRETQYF.

The J gene is TRBJ1-1, the V gene TRBV4-2; perhaps TRBD1 as D (5 bases). This CDR3 comprises 14 residues. CDR1 and CDR2 from the germline V gene are LGHNA and YNFKEQ. The ends were cut back, 4 bases at V and 4 bases at J, with 13 bases in the middle. The CDR3 DNA sequence: TGTGCCAGCAGCCCACTGGGGGGACCCACTGAAGCTTTCTTT. Its protein product is CASSPLGGPTEAFF.

The sample holds a few counts of this clone. V and J are TRBV6-5 and TRBJ1-4; weak D call: TRBD1 (6 bases). Germline CDR1 MNHEY, CDR2 SVGAGI. The CDR3 sequence is 14 residues long. Trimming removed 10 bases from V and 3 bases from J, with 15 bases in between. The CDR3, as DNA: TGTGCCATCAGGCCACAGGGACCTAATGAAAAACTGTTTTTT. It is translated as CAIRPQGPNEKLFF.

The chain recombines TRBV27 with TRBJ1-1; no clear D gene. CDR3 size: 13 residues. In germline, CDR1 is MNHEY, CDR2 SMNVEV (reference sequence). V dropped 1 base and J dropped 1 base, with 4 bases sitting between them. CDR3 protein: CASSLFWNTEAFF. In DNA form, the CDR3 reads TGTGCCAGCAGTTTATTCTGGAACACTGAAGCTTTCTTT.

The V call is TRBV7-9, the J call TRBJ2-1, with a weak D call TRBD1 (5 bases). CDR1 is SEHNR and CDR2 is FQNEAQ in the germline V gene (reference sequence). This CDR3 comprises 16 residues. Trimming cost V 5 bases and J 6 bases, with 20 bases left between them. CDR3 amino acids: CASSPLYPTEANEQFF. CDR3 sequence (DNA): TGTGCCAGCAGCCCACTTTATCCGACAGAAGCCAATGAGCAGTTCTTC.

J is TRBJ2-2 and V is TRBV7-3; perhaps TRBD2 as D (7 bases). Per the germline V gene, CDR1 is SGHTA and CDR2 is FQGTGA. CDR3 length: 17 residues. V was cut by 5 bases and J by 5 bases, with 21 bases left in between. The CDR3 bases are TGTGCCAGCAGCCCCCTCCGAGGGGGGGCTGGGACCGGGGAGCTGTTTTTT. Protein product: CASSPLRGGAGTGELFF.

Only one count was recorded for this clone. V and J are TRBV6-1 and TRBJ1-1, with D tentatively TRBD1 (6 bases). Trimming took off 6 bases at V and 7 bases at J, with 18 bases between the two ends. CDR3 length equals 14 residues. From germline, CDR1 is MNHNS and CDR2 SASEGT. The CDR3 region has the DNA TGTGCCAGCAGCGACAGGCGGCCGCTAATTGAAGCTTTCTTT. The encoded protein is CASSDRRPLIEAFF.

The genes are TRBV5-4 and TRBJ2-1; D call uncertain. The CDR3 totals 11 residues. V gave up 0 bases and J gave up 8 bases, with 3 bases separating them. CDR1 and CDR2 (germline): SGHNT, YYREEE (reference sequence). CDR3 nucleotide sequence: TGTGCCAGCAGCTTGGTCGATGAGCAGTTCTTC. Its protein is CASSLVDEQFF.

To note about this clone: The junction shows a germline mismatch at one end, possibly a read error. This chain links TRBV11-3 with TRBJ1-1; no clear D. CDR1 SGHNT and CDR2 YENEEA come from the germline V gene. This CDR3 contains 15 residues. In DNA form, the CDR3 reads TGTGCCAGCAACTTAGTAATAGGGAGGAACACTGAAGCTTTCTTT. It is translated as CASNLVIGRNTEAFF.

The rearrangement uses TRBV7-3 and TRBJ2-1, with TRBD2 identical over 10 bases. CDR3 size: 15 residues. Germline V gives CDR1 SGHTA, CDR2 FQGTGA. V lost 5 bases to trimming and J lost 6 bases; unmatched junction nucleotides: 7. The CDR3 sequence is CASSPWTSGFNEQFF. CDR3 bases: TGTGCCAGCAGCCCCTGGACTAGCGGTTTCAATGAGCAGTTCTTC.